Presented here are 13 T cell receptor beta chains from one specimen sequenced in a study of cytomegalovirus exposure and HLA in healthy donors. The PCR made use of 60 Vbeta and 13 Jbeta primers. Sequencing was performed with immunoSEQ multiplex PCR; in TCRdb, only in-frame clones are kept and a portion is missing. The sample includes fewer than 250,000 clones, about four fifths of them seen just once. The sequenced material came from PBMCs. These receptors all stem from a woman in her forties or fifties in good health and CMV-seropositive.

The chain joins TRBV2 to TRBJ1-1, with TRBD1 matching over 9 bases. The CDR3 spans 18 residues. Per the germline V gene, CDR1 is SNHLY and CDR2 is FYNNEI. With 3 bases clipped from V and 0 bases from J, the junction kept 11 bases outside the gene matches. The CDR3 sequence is CASSDMGQGRGMNTEAFF. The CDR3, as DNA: TGTGCCAGCAGTGATATGGGACAGGGAAGGGGGATGAACACTGAAGCTTTCTTT.

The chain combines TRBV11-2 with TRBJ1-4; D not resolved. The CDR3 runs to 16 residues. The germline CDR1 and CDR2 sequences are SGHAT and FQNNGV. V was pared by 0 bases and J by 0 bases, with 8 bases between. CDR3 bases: TGTGCCAGCAGCTTAGATGGGCAGGCAACTAATGAAAAACTGTTTTTT. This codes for CASSLDGQATNEKLFF.

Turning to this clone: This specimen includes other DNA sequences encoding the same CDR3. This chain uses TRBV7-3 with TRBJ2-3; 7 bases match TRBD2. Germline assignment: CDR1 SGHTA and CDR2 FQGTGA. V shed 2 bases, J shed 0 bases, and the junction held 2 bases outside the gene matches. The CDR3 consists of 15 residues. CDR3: CASSLLAVSTDTQYF. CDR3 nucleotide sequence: TGTGCCAGCAGCTTACTAGCGGTAAGCACAGATACGCAGTATTTT.

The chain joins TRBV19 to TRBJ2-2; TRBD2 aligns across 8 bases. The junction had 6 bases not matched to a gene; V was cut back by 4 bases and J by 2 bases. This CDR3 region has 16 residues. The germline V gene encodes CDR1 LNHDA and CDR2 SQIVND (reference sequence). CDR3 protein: CASSRVSGDNTGELFF. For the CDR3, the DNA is TGTGCCAGTAGTAGGGTTAGCGGGGATAACACCGGGGAGCTGTTTTTT.

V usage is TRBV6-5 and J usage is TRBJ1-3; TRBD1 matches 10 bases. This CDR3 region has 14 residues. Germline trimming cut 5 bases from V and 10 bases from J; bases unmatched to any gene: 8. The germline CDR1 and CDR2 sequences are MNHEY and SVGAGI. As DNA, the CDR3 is TGTGCCAGCAGTCACCGAGGGACAGGGGAGACCATATATTTT. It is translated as CASSHRGTGETIYF.

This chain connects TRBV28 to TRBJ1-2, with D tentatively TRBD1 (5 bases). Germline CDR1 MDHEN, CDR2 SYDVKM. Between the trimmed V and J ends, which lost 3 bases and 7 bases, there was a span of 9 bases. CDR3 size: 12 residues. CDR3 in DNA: TGTGCCAGCAGTTTCCCCAGGGCTGGCTACACCTTC. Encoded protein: CASSFPRAGYTF.

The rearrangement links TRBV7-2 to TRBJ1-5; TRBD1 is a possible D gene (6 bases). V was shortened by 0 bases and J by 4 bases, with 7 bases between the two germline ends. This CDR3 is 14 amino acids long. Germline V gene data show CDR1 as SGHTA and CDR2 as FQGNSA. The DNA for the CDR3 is TGTGCCAGCAGCTTAGCGAGGGGGAATCAGCCCCAGCATTTT. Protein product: CASSLARGNQPQHF.

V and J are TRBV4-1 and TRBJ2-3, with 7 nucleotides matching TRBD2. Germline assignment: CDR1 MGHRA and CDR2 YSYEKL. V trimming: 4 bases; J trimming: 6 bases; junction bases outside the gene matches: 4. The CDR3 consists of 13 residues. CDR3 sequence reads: CASSRLAEDTQYF. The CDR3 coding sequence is TGCGCCAGCAGCCGACTAGCAGAGGATACGCAGTATTTT.

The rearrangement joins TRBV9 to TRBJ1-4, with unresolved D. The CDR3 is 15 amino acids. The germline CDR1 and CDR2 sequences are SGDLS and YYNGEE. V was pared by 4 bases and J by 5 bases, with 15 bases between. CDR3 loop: CASSFSGGSNEKLFF. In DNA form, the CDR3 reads TGTGCCAGCAGCTTCTCGGGTGGGTCCAATGAAAAACTGTTTTTT.

CDR3 bases: TGTGCCAGCAGCGTAATGGCGAGTCTAAGTAGGGGGCACACCTACGAGCAGTACTTC. It codes for CASSVMASLSRGHTYEQYF. This rearrangement joins TRBV11-2 to TRBJ2-7, with TRBD1 matching over 7 bases. The CDR3 covers 19 residues. V dropped 5 bases and J dropped 2; count of bases not matched to a gene: 21. Germline-derived CDR1 and CDR2 are SGHAT and FQNNGV.

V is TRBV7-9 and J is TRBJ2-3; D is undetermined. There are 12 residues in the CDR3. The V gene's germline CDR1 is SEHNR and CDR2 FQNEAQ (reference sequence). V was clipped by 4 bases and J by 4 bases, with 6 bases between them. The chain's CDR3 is CASSSESDTQYF. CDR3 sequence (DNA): TGTGCCAGCAGCTCGGAGTCAGATACGCAGTATTTT.

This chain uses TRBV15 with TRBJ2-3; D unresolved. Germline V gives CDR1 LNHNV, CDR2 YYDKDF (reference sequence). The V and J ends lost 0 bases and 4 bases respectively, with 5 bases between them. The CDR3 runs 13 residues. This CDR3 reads CATSREPADTQYF. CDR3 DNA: TGTGCCACCAGCAGAGAACCAGCAGATACGCAGTATTTT.

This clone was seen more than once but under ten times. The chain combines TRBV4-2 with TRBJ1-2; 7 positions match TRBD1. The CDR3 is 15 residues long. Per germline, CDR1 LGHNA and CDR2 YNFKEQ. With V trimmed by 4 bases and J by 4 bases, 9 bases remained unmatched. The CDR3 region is CASSPRQGGSYGYTF. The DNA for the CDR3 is TGTGCCAGCAGCCCCCGACAGGGTGGGAGCTATGGCTACACCTTC.